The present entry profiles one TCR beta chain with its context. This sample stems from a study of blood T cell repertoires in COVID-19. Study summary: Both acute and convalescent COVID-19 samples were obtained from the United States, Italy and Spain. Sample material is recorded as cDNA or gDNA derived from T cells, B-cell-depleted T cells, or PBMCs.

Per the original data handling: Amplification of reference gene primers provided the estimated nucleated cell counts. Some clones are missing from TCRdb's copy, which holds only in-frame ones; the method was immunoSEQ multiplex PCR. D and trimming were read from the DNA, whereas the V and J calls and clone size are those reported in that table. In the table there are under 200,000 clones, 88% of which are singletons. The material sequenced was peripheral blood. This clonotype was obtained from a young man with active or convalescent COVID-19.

CDR3 nucleotide sequence: TGTGCCAGTAAGCCCGGACAGGGGGCCGGGGAGCTGTTTTTT. This translates into CASKPGQGAGELFF. The rearrangement joins TRBV19 to TRBJ2-2; TRBD1 agrees at 10 bases. The ends lost 7 bases at V and 6 bases at J; junction bases unmatched: 5. The germline CDR1 and CDR2 sequences are LNHDA and SQIVND (reference sequence). The CDR3 is 14 amino acids.